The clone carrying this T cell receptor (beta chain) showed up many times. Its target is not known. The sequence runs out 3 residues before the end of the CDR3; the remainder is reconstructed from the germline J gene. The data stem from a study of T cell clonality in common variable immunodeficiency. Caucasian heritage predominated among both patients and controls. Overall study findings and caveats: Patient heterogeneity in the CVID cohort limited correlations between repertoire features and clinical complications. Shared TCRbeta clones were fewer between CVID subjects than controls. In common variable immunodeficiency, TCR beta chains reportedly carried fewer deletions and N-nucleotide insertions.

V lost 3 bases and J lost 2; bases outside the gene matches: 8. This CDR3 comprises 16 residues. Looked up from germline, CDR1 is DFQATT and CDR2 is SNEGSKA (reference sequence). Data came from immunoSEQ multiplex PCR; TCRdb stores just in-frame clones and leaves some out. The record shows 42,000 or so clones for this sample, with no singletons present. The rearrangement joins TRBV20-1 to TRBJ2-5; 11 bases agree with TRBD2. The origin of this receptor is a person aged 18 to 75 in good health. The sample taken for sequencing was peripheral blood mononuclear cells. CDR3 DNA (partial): TGCAGTGCTAGGCATTGGGGACTAGCGGAACAAGAGACC. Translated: CSARHWGLAEQET. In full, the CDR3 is CSARHWGLAEQETQYF.